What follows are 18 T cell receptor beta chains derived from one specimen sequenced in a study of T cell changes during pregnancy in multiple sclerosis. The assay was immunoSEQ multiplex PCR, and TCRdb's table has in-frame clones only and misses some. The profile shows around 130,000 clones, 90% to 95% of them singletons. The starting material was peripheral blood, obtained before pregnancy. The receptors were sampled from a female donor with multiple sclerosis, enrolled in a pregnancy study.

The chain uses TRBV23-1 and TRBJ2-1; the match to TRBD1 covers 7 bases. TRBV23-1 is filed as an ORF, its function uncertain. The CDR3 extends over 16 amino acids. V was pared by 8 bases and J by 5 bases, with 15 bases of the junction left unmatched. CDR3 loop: CASPPREQGLNNEQFF. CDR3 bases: TGCGCCAGCCCCCCACGGGAACAGGGGCTCAACAATGAGCAGTTCTTC.

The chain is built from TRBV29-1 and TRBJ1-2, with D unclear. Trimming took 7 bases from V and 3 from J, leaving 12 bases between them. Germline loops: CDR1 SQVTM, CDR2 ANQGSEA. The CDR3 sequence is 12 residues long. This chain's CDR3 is CSATIGDYGYTF. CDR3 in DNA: TGCAGCGCCACAATTGGTGACTATGGCTACACCTTC.

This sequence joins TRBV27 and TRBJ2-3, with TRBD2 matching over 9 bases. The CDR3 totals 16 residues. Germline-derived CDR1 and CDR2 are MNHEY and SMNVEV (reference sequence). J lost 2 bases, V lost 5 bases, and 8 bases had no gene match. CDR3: CASSVTAGGYTDTQYF. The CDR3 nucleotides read TGTGCCAGCAGTGTGACAGCGGGAGGATACACAGATACGCAGTATTTT.

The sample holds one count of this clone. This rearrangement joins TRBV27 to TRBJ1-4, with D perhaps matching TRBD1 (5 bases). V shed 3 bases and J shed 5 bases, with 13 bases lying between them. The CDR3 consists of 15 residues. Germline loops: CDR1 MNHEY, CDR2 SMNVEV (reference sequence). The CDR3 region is CASSLGQGWNEKLFF. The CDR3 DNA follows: TGTGCCAGCAGTTTGGGCCAGGGCTGGAATGAAAAACTGTTTTTT.

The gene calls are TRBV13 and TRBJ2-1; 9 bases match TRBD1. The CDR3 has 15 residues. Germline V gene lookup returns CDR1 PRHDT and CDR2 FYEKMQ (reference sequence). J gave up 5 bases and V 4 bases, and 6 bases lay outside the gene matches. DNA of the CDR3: TGTGCCAGCAGCTATGGACAGGGGAAACACAATGAGCAGTTCTTC. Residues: CASSYGQGKHNEQFF.

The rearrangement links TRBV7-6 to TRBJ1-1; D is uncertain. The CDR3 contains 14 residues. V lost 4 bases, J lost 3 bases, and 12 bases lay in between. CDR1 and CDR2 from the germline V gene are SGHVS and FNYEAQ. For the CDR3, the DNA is TGTGCCAGCAGCTACTCGGGGAGGGACACTGAAGCTTTCTTT. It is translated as CASSYSGRDTEAFF.

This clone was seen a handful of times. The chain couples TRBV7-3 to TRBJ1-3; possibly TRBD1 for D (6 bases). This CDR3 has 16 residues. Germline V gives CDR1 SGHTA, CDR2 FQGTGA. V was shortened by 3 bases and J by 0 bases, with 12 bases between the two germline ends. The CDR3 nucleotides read TGTGCCAGCAGCTTTACAGGGTCTGCCTCTGGAAACACCATATATTTT. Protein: CASSFTGSASGNTIYF.

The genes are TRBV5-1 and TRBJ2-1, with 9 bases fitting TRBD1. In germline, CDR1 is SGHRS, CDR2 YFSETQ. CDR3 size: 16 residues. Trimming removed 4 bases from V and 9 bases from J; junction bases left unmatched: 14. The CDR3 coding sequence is TGCGCCAGCAGCCATGAAAGGGGACAGGGAGTAGCTGAGCAGTTCTTC. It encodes CASSHERGQGVAEQFF. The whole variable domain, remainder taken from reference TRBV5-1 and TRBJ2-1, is KAGVTQTPRYLIKTRGQQVTLSCSPISGHRSVSWYQQTPGQGLQFLFEYFSETQRNKGNFPGRFSGRQFSNSRSEMNVSTLELGDSALYLCASSHERGQGVAEQFFGPGTRLTVL.

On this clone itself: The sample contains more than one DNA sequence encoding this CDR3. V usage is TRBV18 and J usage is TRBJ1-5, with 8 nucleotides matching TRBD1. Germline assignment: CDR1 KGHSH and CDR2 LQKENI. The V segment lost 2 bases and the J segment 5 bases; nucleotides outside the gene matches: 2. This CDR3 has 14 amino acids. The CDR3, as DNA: TGTGCCAGCTCACCAGGACAGGGCCATCAGCCCCAGCATTTT. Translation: CASSPGQGHQPQHF.

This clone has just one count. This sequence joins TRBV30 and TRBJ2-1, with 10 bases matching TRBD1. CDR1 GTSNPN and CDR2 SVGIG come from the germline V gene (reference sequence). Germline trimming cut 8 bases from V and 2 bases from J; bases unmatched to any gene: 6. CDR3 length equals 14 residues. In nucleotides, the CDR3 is TGTGCCGGCCGGGACAGGGGACCCTACAATGAGCAGTTCTTC. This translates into CAGRDRGPYNEQFF.

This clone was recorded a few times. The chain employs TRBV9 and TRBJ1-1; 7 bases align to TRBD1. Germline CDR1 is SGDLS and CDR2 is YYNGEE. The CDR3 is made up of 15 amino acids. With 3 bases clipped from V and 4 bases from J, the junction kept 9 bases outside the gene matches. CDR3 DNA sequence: TGTGCCAGCAGCGGAGGGGGCGGAGTAGGCACTGAAGCTTTCTTT. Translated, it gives CASSGGGGVGTEAFF.

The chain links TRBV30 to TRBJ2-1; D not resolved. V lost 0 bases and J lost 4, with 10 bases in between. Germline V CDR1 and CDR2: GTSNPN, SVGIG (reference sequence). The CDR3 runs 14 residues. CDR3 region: CAWSVWAAYNEQFF. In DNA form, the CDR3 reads TGTGCCTGGAGTGTTTGGGCCGCTTACAATGAGCAGTTCTTC.

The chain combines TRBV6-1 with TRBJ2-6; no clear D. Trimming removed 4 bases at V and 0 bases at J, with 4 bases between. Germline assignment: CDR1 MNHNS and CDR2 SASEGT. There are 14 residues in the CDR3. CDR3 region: CASSVLSGANVLTF. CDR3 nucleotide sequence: TGTGCCAGCAGTGTTCTCTCTGGGGCCAACGTCCTGACTTTC.

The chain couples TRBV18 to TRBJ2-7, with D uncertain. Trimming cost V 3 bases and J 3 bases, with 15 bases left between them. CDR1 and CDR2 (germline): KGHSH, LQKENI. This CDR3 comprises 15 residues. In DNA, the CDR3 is TGTGCCAGCTCACCCGTGATGCAGTCCGACTACGAGCAGTACTTC. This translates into CASSPVMQSDYEQYF.

Here the CDR3 DNA reads TGTGCCTGGACCCCCCCGGGGACAGTCAACACTGAAGCTTTCTTT. Protein: CAWTPPGTVNTEAFF. This sequence joins TRBV30 and TRBJ1-1, with 7 nucleotides matching TRBD1. This CDR3 has 15 amino acids. Germline loops: CDR1 GTSNPN, CDR2 SVGIG (reference sequence). V shed 4 bases, J shed 2 bases, and the junction held 10 bases outside the gene matches.

CDR3 bases: TGTGCCAGTAGCAGACCGGGTGTACAGTATTTT. This sequence encodes CASSRPGVQYF. This chain links TRBV19 with TRBJ2-3, with no clear D. Germline V CDR1 and CDR2: LNHDA, SQIVND (reference sequence). Deletions cut 6 bases from V and 12 bases from J, with 13 bases between. The CDR3 runs to 11 residues.

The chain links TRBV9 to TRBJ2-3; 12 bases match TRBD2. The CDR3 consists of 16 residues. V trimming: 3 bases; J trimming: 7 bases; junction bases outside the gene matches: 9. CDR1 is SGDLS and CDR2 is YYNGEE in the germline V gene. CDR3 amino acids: CASSAELAGGEYTQYF. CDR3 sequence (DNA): TGTGCCAGCAGCGCAGAACTAGCGGGGGGCGAGTATACGCAGTATTTT.

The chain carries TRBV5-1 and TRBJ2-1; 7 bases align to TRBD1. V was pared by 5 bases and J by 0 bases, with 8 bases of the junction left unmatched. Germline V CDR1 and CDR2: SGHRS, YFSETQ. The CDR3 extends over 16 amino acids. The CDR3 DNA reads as TGCGCCAGCAGTTACACCGGGACAGCCTCCTACAATGAGCAGTTCTTC. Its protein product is CASSYTGTASYNEQFF. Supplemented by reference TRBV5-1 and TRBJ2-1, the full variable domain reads KAGVTQTPRYLIKTRGQQVTLSCSPISGHRSVSWYQQTPGQGLQFLFEYFSETQRNKGNFPGRFSGRQFSNSRSEMNVSTLELGDSALYLCASSYTGTASYNEQFFGPGTRLTVL.